Sequencing of this T cell receptor (beta chain) was carried out in a study of blood T cells in healthy people across ages. This CDR3 region has 12 residues. Trimming took off 4 bases at V and 10 bases at J, with 11 bases between the two ends. Germline-derived CDR1 and CDR2 are MNHEY and SVGEGT. Through a sample-barcoded 5' primer and a J-beta primer mix, a second PCR was run for about 6 to 12 cycles. TCRdb independently ran MiXCR on the 5' RACE reads; one entry per CDR3 protein. This table holds hundreds of thousands of distinct CDR3 sequences, roughly 64% found once. The receptor was derived from a man aged 25 to 45 in good health. The chain joins TRBV6-2 or TRBV6-3 to TRBJ1-5; D gene unclear. The sequencing input was blood. CDR3 in DNA: TGTGCCAGCAGTTCCCCCTTGGCCCCCCAGCATTTT. Translating it yields CASSSPLAPQHF.